This T cell receptor (beta chain) comes out of a study of graft-versus-host responses after intestinal transplantation. Overall study context: Transplants were multivisceral, liver-intestinal, or isolated intestinal. Anti-thymocyte globulin induction, then tacrolimus and steroids for around 3 years, went to all recipients. Whole-study results and caveats: Declining HvG levels early post-transplant were linked to peak circulating GvH clone levels. Detected in recipient marrow were GvH clones, some of which were first observed in ileum or blood.

In the case of this clone: Antigen: not known.

Produced via immunoSEQ multiplex PCR; TCRdb's table is partial and in-frame only. The sample contains roughly 120,000 clones, 90% to 95% of which appear only once. Trimming removed 1 base from V and 3 bases from J, with 15 bases in between. The CDR3 is 16 amino acids. The germline gives CDR1 MDHEN, CDR2 SYDVKM. The clonotype was recovered from a human donor who was the organ donor for an intestinal transplant. V usage is TRBV28 and J usage is TRBJ1-1; D is possibly TRBD1 (5 bases). The material was unstimulated CD4+ T cells sorted from spleen or lymph node cells, obtained before transplant. Here the CDR3 DNA reads TGTGCCAGCAGTTTATACTCCGGCAGGGTGGACACTGAAGCTTTCTTT. Protein product: CASSLYSGRVDTEAFF.